These T cell receptor beta chains were read from a single sample in a study of cytomegalovirus exposure and HLA in healthy donors. Sequencing was performed with immunoSEQ multiplex PCR; in TCRdb, only in-frame clones are kept and a portion is missing. Among 130,000 or so clones, more than 60% were seen once, and the ten largest hold roughly 9%. Sample: PBMCs. Source of these receptors: a woman in her forties or fifties in good health and CMV-seropositive. The conserved cysteine and the conserved F or W are not part of the CDR3 here. Size tells how often a clone was seen (once, few, many) or the class of an expanded clone, and some rows leave it out.

j_call: TRBJ2-3
clone_size: NA
v_call: TRBV7-2
cdr3_aa: ASSSRGYLTDTQY

j_call: TRBJ2-5
clone_size: NA
v_call: TRBV2
cdr3_aa: ATQRGGYQETQY

j_call: TRBJ2-3
clone_size: NA
v_call: TRBV7-9
cdr3_aa: ASSQREEGTDTQY

j_call: TRBJ2-1
clone_size: NA
v_call: TRBV5-4
cdr3_aa: ASRPAGTSGIYEQF

j_call: TRBJ2-1
clone_size: once
v_call: TRBV5-4
cdr3_aa: ASSPVSQGESEQF

j_call: TRBJ1-5
clone_size: few
v_call: TRBV6-6
cdr3_aa: ASSPRGPPGAQH

j_call: TRBJ1-2
clone_size: NA
v_call: TRBV2
cdr3_aa: ASTPRQGVTYGYT

j_call: TRBJ2-3
clone_size: NA
v_call: TRBV6-1
cdr3_aa: ASSGLAGGTSTDTQY

j_call: TRBJ1-5
clone_size: NA
v_call: TRBV5-6
cdr3_aa: ASSVTGARNQPQH

j_call: TRBJ2-1
clone_size: NA
v_call: TRBV7-9
cdr3_aa: ASSSTTGLDGSYNEQF

j_call: TRBJ2-5
clone_size: NA
v_call: TRBV7-8
cdr3_aa: ASSLRTGAIQETQY

j_call: TRBJ1-1
clone_size: NA
v_call: TRBV30
cdr3_aa: AWSASTGREAF

j_call: TRBJ1-5
clone_size: NA
v_call: TRBV21-1
cdr3_aa: ASSRGQGNQPQH

j_call: TRBJ1-6
clone_size: NA
v_call: TRBV2
cdr3_aa: ASSLAGGIYNSPLH

j_call: TRBJ2-3
clone_size: once
v_call: TRBV7-6
cdr3_aa: ASTARDTFTDTQY

j_call: TRBJ2-3
clone_size: NA
v_call: TRBV18
cdr3_aa: ASSPPSGSTDTQY

j_call: TRBJ1-5
clone_size: once
v_call: TRBV7-2
cdr3_aa: ASSTGLSNQPQH

j_call: TRBJ2-7
clone_size: few
v_call: TRBV9
cdr3_aa: ASSVGGTTDYEQY

j_call: TRBJ1-2
clone_size: NA
v_call: TRBV15
cdr3_aa: ATSPRGPHGYT

j_call: TRBJ2-5
clone_size: NA
v_call: TRBV5-1
cdr3_aa: ASSTAAQETQY

j_call: TRBJ1-2
clone_size: NA
v_call: TRBV30
cdr3_aa: AWSTEGRGGYT

j_call: TRBJ2-3
clone_size: NA
v_call: TRBV9
cdr3_aa: ASSVGTSGGDTQY

j_call: TRBJ2-5
clone_size: NA
v_call: TRBV15
cdr3_aa: ATSIGLAQETQY

j_call: TRBJ1-1
clone_size: NA
v_call: TRBV30
cdr3_aa: AWSVQGDAF

j_call: TRBJ1-4
clone_size: NA
v_call: TRBV29-1
cdr3_aa: SVGQGWGNEKLF

j_call: TRBJ1-6
clone_size: NA
v_call: TRBV6-5
cdr3_aa: ASSYKGGSGSPLH

j_call: TRBJ2-4
clone_size: NA
v_call: TRBV29-1
cdr3_aa: SVGTGTGVIQY

j_call: NA
clone_size: NA
v_call: TRBV10-3
cdr3_aa: AISEPKGQSYEQY

j_call: TRBJ2-5
clone_size: NA
v_call: TRBV7-2
cdr3_aa: ASSRGQAILQETQY

j_call: TRBJ1-6
clone_size: NA
v_call: TRBV7-3
cdr3_aa: ASSLGAPGLNSPLH

j_call: TRBJ2-4
clone_size: NA
v_call: TRBV4-1
cdr3_aa: ASSAGAGEHIQY

j_call: TRBJ2-7
clone_size: NA
v_call: TRBV7-2
cdr3_aa: ASSYSGRYEQY

j_call: TRBJ2-1
clone_size: NA
v_call: TRBV9
cdr3_aa: ASSFGTGTYNEQF

j_call: TRBJ2-5
clone_size: NA
v_call: TRBV15
cdr3_aa: ATSRDQVSGETQY

j_call: TRBJ2-2
clone_size: NA
v_call: TRBV5-6
cdr3_aa: ASSLAGPGELF

j_call: TRBJ2-7
clone_size: few
v_call: TRBV2
cdr3_aa: ASIGVQGSYEQY

j_call: TRBJ1-1
clone_size: NA
v_call: TRBV27
cdr3_aa: ASSLIGTVNTEAF

j_call: TRBJ2-7
clone_size: few
v_call: TRBV6-5
cdr3_aa: ASKRGPTYEQY

j_call: TRBJ2-7
clone_size: NA
v_call: TRBV19
cdr3_aa: ASSLAGVSYSYEQY

j_call: TRBJ1-1
clone_size: NA
v_call: TRBV5-1
cdr3_aa: ASSLGGHYTEAF

j_call: TRBJ2-5
clone_size: NA
v_call: TRBV6-5
cdr3_aa: ASSYSTGAQETQY

j_call: TRBJ2-4
clone_size: NA
v_call: TRBV19
cdr3_aa: ASSMTGGIVRTKNIQY